The present T cell receptor beta chain was sequenced within a study of OX40 agonist ivuxolimab in advanced cancers. Background on the study: Mean age around 60 years, range about 23 to 85; about 85% male.

The germline gives CDR1 ENHRY, CDR2 SYGVKD. CDR3 length equals 14 residues. With 7 bases clipped from V and 4 bases from J, the junction kept 6 bases outside the gene matches. Profiled with immunoSEQ multiplex PCR; TCRdb holds only in-frame clones, not every one. This repertoire shows 60,000 to 70,000 clones, just over 85% found once; its top ten account for approximately 1%. The V and J genes are TRBV10-3 and TRBJ2-3; 9 nucleotides line up with TRBD1. The sequence came from an adult with an advanced solid tumor such as melanoma, head and neck, liver or kidney cancer. The sequences come from CD4+ or CD8+ T cells sorted from blood, collected in a trial of the OX40 agonist ivuxolimab. The CDR3 sequence: CAINTDRGADTQYF. CDR3 nucleotides: TGTGCCATCAATACCGACAGGGGGGCAGATACGCAGTATTTT.